The 12 T cell receptor beta chains presented below share a single source sample, sequenced in a study of identical twins. TCRdb reanalysed the 5' RACE reads using MiXCR and keeps one entry per CDR3 protein. The profile shows under 900,000 distinct CDR3 sequences, 9% to 15% of them singletons. The data also belong to a second study, concerning yellow fever vaccine responses in identical twins.

The sample consisted of PBMCs. The receptors were gathered from a woman aged 18-30 years in good health.

This clonotype was observed a handful of times. The rearrangement links TRBV12-3 or TRBV12-4 to TRBJ1-2; 7 bases agree with TRBD1. V gave up 4 bases and J gave up 7 bases; unmatched junction bases: 6. This CDR3 contains 13 residues. This CDR3 is CASSSTGERGYTF. The CDR3 bases are TGTGCCAGCAGTTCAACAGGGGAACGTGGCTACACCTTC.

In this sample, this clonotype turned up many times. This sequence joins TRBV6-1 and TRBJ2-5, with D perhaps TRBD2 (5 bases). CDR3 length: 18 residues. Germline V gives CDR1 MNHNS, CDR2 SASEGT. Trimming stripped 0 bases from V and 4 bases from J, with 21 bases between. The DNA for the CDR3 is TGTGCCAGCAGTGAAGCGGTGTTTAGGCCGGGGTATTTAGAGACCCAGTACTTC. This translates into CASSEAVFRPGYLETQYF.

This chain links TRBV7-9 with TRBJ2-1; D gene ambiguous. The CDR3 extends over 16 amino acids. Germline V CDR1 and CDR2: SEHNR, FQNEAQ (reference sequence). V lost 5 bases and J 0 bases, leaving 14 bases between the germline ends. CDR3 nucleotides: TGTGCCAGCAGCCCAAACCCTCTTAGCTCCTACAATGAGCAGTTCTTC. Protein: CASSPNPLSSYNEQFF.

The chain uses TRBV2 and TRBJ2-7; TRBD1 agrees at 9 bases. CDR1 and CDR2 (germline): SNHLY, FYNNEI. The CDR3 spans 14 residues. V lost 5 bases, J lost 5 bases, and 7 bases stayed unmatched. As DNA, the CDR3 is TGTGCCAGCAGTCAGACAGGGGGGGCAAACGAGCAGTACTTC. This sequence encodes CASSQTGGANEQYF.

V is TRBV5-1 and J is TRBJ1-3, with D maybe TRBD1 (5 bases). V lost 6 bases and J 2 bases, leaving 15 bases between the germline ends. CDR1 is SGHRS, CDR2 YFSETQ, per germline. The CDR3 sequence is 15 residues long. The CDR3 DNA reads as TGCGCCAGCACCCAGTCAGGGATGGCTGGAAACACCATATATTTT. This sequence encodes CASTQSGMAGNTIYF.

There are a few counts of this clonotype. V and J are TRBV12-3 or TRBV12-4 and TRBJ2-1; D possibly corresponds to TRBD2 (5 bases). The CDR3 extends over 15 amino acids. Trimming took off 6 bases at V and 2 bases at J, with 14 bases between the two ends. DNA for the CDR3: TGTGCCAGCAGGGCCCCGGTTAGCGCCTACAATGAGCAGTTCTTC. Amino acid sequence: CASRAPVSAYNEQFF.

This clonotype was picked up many times. The chain carries TRBV10-3 and TRBJ2-7; 14 nucleotides line up with TRBD2. Per the germline V gene, CDR1 is ENHRY and CDR2 is SYGVKD. The V gene end was trimmed by 5 bases and the J gene end by 5 bases; junction bases not matched to a gene: 5. The CDR3 is 15 residues long. CDR3 in DNA: TGTGCCATCAGTCCGACTAGCGGGAGGGCGAACGAGCAGTACTTC. Translation gives CAISPTSGRANEQYF.

The rearrangement uses TRBV5-1 and TRBJ2-3; 8 bases match TRBD2. The CDR3 extends over 17 amino acids. V trimming: 0 bases; J trimming: 0 bases; junction bases outside the gene matches: 6. Germline V gene data show CDR1 as SGHRS and CDR2 as YFSETQ. CDR3 sequence (DNA): TGCGCCAGCAGCTTGGATCCAGCGGGAGAAAGCACAGATACGCAGTATTTT. Translating gives CASSLDPAGESTDTQYF.

The table lists this clonotype with many counts. The chain carries TRBV5-1 and TRBJ1-1; tentative D call: TRBD1 (5 bases). The length of the CDR3 is 15 residues. The germline V gene has CDR1 SGHRS and CDR2 YFSETQ. Trimming removed 2 bases at V and 0 bases at J, with 11 bases between. The CDR3, as DNA: TGCGCCAGCAGCTTCAAGGGGCCGATGAACACTGAAGCTTTCTTT. Translating it yields CASSFKGPMNTEAFF.

Only a few counts were recorded for this clonotype. V is TRBV12-3 or TRBV12-4 and J is TRBJ2-5; possibly TRBD2 for D (6 bases). V dropped 1 base and J dropped 2 bases, with 11 bases sitting between them. The CDR3 has 15 amino acids. CDR3 protein: CASSLGGERQETQYF. The CDR3 DNA is TGTGCCAGCAGTTTAGGGGGGGAGCGTCAAGAGACCCAGTACTTC.

V gene TRBV28 combines with J gene TRBJ2-7, with 8 bases fitting TRBD2. The CDR3 consists of 15 residues. CDR1 and CDR2 (germline): MDHEN, SYDVKM. J gave up 2 bases and V 1 base, and 4 bases lay outside the gene matches. CDR3 nucleotides: TGTGCCAGCAGTTTATTTACTAGCGGAACCTACGAGCAGTACTTC. Its protein product is CASSLFTSGTYEQYF.

In this sample, this clonotype turned up a few times. This chain joins TRBV5-6 and TRBJ1-2; tentatively, D is TRBD1 (5 bases). In germline, CDR1 is SGHDT, CDR2 YYEEEE. This CDR3 contains 14 residues. The V gene lost 2 bases and the J gene lost 4 bases, with 12 bases spanning the gap. In nucleotides, the CDR3 is TGTGCCAGCAGCTTACCCGGGACCGGCTATGGCTACACCTTC. Amino acid sequence: CASSLPGTGYGYTF.